This TCR beta chain was recovered during a study of blood T cell repertoires in COVID-19. Study as a whole: COVID-19 samples from acute and convalescent phases originated in the United States, Italy and Spain. In each case, the material was cDNA or gDNA derived from T cells, B-cell-depleted T cells, or PBMCs.

Clones were read by immunoSEQ multiplex PCR, and TCRdb kept only the in-frame ones, dropping some. This sample has roughly 150,000 clones; roughly 80% occur once, and the top ten carry approximately 10%. Germline assignment: CDR1 LNHDA and CDR2 SQIVND (reference sequence). V was trimmed by 0 bases and J by 0 bases, leaving 5 bases between them. The CDR3 spans 15 residues. The sequencing input was peripheral blood. The chain recombines TRBV19 with TRBJ2-2; D uncertain. The sequence came from an older man with active or convalescent COVID-19. CDR3 amino acids: CASSIETPNTGELFF. CDR3 sequence (DNA): TGTGCCAGTAGTATAGAGACACCGAACACCGGGGAGCTGTTTTTT.